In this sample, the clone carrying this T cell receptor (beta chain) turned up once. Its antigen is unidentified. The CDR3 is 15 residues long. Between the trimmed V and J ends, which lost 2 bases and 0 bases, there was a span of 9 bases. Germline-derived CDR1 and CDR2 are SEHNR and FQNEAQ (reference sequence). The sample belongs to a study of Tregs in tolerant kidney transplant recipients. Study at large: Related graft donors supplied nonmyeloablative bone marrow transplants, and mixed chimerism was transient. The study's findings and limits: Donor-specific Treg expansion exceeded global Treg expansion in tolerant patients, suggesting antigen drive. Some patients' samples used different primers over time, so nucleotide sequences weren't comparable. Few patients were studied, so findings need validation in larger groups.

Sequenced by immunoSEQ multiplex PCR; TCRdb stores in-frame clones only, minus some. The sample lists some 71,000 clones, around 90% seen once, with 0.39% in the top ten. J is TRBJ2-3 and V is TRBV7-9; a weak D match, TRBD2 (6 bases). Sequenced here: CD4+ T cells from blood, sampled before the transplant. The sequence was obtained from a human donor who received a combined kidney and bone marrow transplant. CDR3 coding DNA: TGTGCCAGCAGCTTATCTGCGGGAAGCACAGATACGCAGTATTTT. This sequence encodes CASSLSAGSTDTQYF.